The TCR beta chain under discussion was sequenced for a study of blood T cell repertoires in COVID-19. As for the study in general: The samples span acute and convalescent COVID-19 from the United States, Italy and Spain. In each case, the material was cDNA or gDNA derived from T cells, B-cell-depleted T cells, or PBMCs.

The CDR3 contains 11 residues. Trimming shortened V by 2 bases and J by 5 bases, and 4 bases separated the two germline ends. The germline V gene encodes CDR1 MNHEY and CDR2 SVGEGT. This clone was picked up a small number of times. Methods used by the authors: How many nucleated cells were present was estimated from reference gene primer amplification. TCRdb's copy holds only in-frame clones and misses some; the assay was immunoSEQ multiplex PCR. The D gene and trimming were derived from the DNA, and the V and J assignments and clone size from that table. The sample comprises around 24,000 clones, 90% of which are singletons, and around 1.7% rests with the top ten.

Specimen: peripheral blood. The chain is built from TRBV6-2 or TRBV6-3 and TRBJ2-7; D not resolved. The TCR sequence derives from a woman aged 60-75 years with active COVID-19. The CDR3 nucleotides are TGTGCCAGCAGTTACGGCCACGAGCAGTACTTC. It encodes CASSYGHEQYF.